This TCR beta chain emerged from a study of early T cells in non-severe SARS-CoV-2 infection. The overall study: With bulk RNA from unsorted whole blood as input, sequencing yielded unpaired chains. Overall study results and limits: Private and CD4 specificities were missed by VDJdb matching, skewed to anti-spike CD8.

This clonotype has ten or more counts. Its antigen is still unknown. The CDR3 is made up of 16 amino acids. V gave up 1 base and J gave up 1 base; unmatched junction bases: 6. Germline assignment: CDR1 LGHNA and CDR2 YNFKEQ. Each single cDNA molecule received a unique molecular identifier. TCRdb re-called the 5' RACE reads through MiXCR, storing one row per CDR3 protein. The sample has about 25,000 distinct CDR3 sequences; around 4.5% are singletons. This receptor was identified in an adult who was a healthcare worker with PCR-confirmed SARS-CoV-2 infection or an uninfected control (not recorded which). Sequencing was performed on whole blood. The gene calls are TRBV4-2 and TRBJ1-1; 7 bases are shared with TRBD1. CDR3 residues: CASSQGPGQRNTEAFF. The CDR3 nucleotides are TGTGCCAGCAGCCAAGGTCCGGGACAGAGGAACACTGAAGCTTTCTTT.